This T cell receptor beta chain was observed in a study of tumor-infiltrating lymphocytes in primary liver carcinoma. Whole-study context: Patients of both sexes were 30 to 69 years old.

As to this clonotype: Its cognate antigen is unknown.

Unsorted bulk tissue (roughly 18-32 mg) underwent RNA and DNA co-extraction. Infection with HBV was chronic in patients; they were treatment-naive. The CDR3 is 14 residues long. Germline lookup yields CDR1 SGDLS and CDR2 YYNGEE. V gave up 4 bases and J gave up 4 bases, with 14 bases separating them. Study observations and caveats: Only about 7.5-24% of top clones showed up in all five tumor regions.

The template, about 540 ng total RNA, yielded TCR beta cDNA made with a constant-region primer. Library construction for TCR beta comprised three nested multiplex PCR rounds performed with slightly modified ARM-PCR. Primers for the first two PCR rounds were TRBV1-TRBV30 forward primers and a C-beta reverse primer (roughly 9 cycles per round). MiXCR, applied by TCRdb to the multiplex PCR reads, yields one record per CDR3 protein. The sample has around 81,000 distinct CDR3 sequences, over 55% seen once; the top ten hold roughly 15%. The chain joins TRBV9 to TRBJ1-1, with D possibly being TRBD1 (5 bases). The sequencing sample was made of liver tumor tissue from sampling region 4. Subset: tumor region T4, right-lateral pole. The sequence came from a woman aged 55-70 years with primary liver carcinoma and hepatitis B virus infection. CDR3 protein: CASSTRDASTEAFF. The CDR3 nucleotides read TGTGCCAGCAGCACCCGGGACGCTAGCACTGAAGCTTTCTTT.